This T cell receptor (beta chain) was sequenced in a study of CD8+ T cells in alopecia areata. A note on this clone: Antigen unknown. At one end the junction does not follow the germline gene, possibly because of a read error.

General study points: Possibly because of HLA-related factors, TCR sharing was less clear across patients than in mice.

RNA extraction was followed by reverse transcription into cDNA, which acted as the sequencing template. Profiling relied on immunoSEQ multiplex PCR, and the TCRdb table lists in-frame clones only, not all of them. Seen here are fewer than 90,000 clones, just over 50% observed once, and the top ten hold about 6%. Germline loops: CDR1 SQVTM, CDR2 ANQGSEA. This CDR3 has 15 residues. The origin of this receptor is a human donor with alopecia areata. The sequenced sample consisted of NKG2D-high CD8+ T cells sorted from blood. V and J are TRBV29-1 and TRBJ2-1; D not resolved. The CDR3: CSVEEFLSSNNEQFF. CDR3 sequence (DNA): TGCAGCGTTGAGGAGTTCCTCTCCTCCAACAATGAGCAGTTCTTC.